The present T cell receptor (beta chain) was sequenced within a study of technical replicates of blood from several donors. Using immunoSEQ multiplex PCR, the repertoire was profiled, and TCRdb retains in-frame clones only, with some absent. The repertoire holds 65,000 to 80,000 clones, with approximately 95% as singletons. The source material was T cells isolated from PBMCs. The receptor was isolated from a human donor in good health.

CDR3 bases: TGTGCCAGCAGTGAATCAGTACAATCAACGCCCCAGCATTTT. Translated: CASSESVQSTPQHF. V and J are TRBV25-1 and TRBJ1-5; D uncertain. This CDR3 is 14 amino acids long. V dropped 1 base and J dropped 9 bases, with 13 bases sitting between them. Germline values: CDR1 MGHDK, CDR2 SYGVNS.